Each of the 21 T cell receptor beta chains below was sequenced from the same sample in a study of blood T cells in healthy people across ages. Combining a sample-barcoded 5' primer with a J-beta primer mix, a second PCR ran for roughly 6 to 12 cycles. TCRdb reprocessed the 5' RACE reads with MiXCR, giving one entry per CDR3 protein. This table holds about 900,000 distinct CDR3 sequences, about 59% found once. Material: blood. These receptor sequences come from a young man in good health.

The chain links TRBV4-2 to TRBJ1-4, with D possibly TRBD1 on 6 matching bases. CDR3 length: 16 residues. Trimming stripped 0 bases from V and 8 bases from J, with 16 bases between. Germline V gene data show CDR1 as LGHNA and CDR2 as YNFKEQ. As DNA, the CDR3 is TGTGCCAGCAGCCAAGATGCGGACAGTCGGAACGAAAAACTGTTTTTT. As protein: CASSQDADSRNEKLFF.

This clonotype has more than one count but fewer than ten. This chain links TRBV5-1 with TRBJ2-5; D is possibly TRBD1 (5 bases). Trimming pared 1 base from V and 5 bases from J, leaving 6 bases between. CDR3 length: 12 amino acids. Germline CDR1 reads SGHRS; CDR2 reads YFSETQ. The CDR3 nucleotides are TGCGCCAGCAGCTTGAACAGGGAGACCCAGTACTTC. It translates to CASSLNRETQYF. The full variable domain, rest sourced from reference TRBV5-1 and TRBJ2-5, is KAGVTQTPRYLIKTRGQQVTLSCSPISGHRSVSWYQQTPGQGLQFLFEYFSETQRNKGNFPGRFSGRQFSNSRSEMNVSTLELGDSALYLCASSLNRETQYFGPGTRLLVL.

Notes on this clonotype: A much bigger clone sits one base away, suggesting this may be a read error. The genes are TRBV6-6 and TRBJ2-5, with 11 bases matching TRBD2. The CDR3 is made up of 14 amino acids. Germline trimming cut 5 bases from V and 11 bases from J; bases unmatched to any gene: 10. From germline, CDR1 is MNHNY and CDR2 SVGAGI (reference sequence). DNA of the CDR3: TGTGCCAGCAGTCCACTAGCGGGGGACACTGAGCAGTACTTC. The encoded protein is CASSPLAGDTEQYF.

This clonotype was seen a few times. The chain's CDR3 is CASSTQAITYEQYF. CDR3 coding DNA: TGTGCCAGCAGTACTCAGGCCATTACCTACGAGCAGTACTTC. The chain recombines TRBV6-5 with TRBJ2-7; no clear D gene. The V and J ends lost 5 bases and 2 bases respectively, with 13 bases between them. Germline CDR1 and CDR2: MNHEY and SVGAGI. The CDR3 runs 14 residues.

Only one count was recorded for this clonotype. The chain has TRBV25-1 and TRBJ2-3, with D perhaps matching TRBD1 (6 bases). The CDR3 is 16 residues long. Germline CDR1 MGHDK, CDR2 SYGVNS. Trimming took off 5 bases at V and 0 bases at J, with 15 bases between the two ends. CDR3 nucleotide sequence: TGTGCCAGCAGTCAGGCAGGGGCTTGGAGCACAGATACGCAGTATTTT. Translated, it gives CASSQAGAWSTDTQYF.

The chain employs TRBV5-5 and TRBJ2-3; D is possibly TRBD1 or TRBD2 (6 bases each). Germline CDR1 SGHKS, CDR2 YYEKEE (reference sequence). Trimming took off 3 bases at V and 6 bases at J, with 11 bases between the two ends. This CDR3 comprises 13 residues. CDR3 protein: CASSWRGEDTQYF. In nucleotides, the CDR3 is TGTGCCAGCAGCTGGAGGGGGGAGGATACGCAGTATTTT. Filled out from reference TRBV5-5 and TRBJ2-3, the complete variable domain reads DAGVTQSPTHLIKTRGQQVTLRCSPISGHKSVSWYQQVLGQGPQFIFQYYEKEERGRGNFPDRFSARQFPNYSSELNVNALLLGDSALYLCASSWRGEDTQYFGPGTRLTVL.

The V call is TRBV9, the J call TRBJ1-2; no clear D gene. The V end was cut by 4 bases, the J end by 1 base, with 14 bases between. Germline CDR1 reads SGDLS; CDR2 reads YYNGEE. The CDR3 is 15 residues long. This CDR3 reads CASSPMVGLNYGYTF. The CDR3, as DNA: TGTGCCAGCAGCCCCATGGTGGGCCTTAACTATGGCTACACCTTC.

This chain joins TRBV29-1 and TRBJ1-6, with D tentatively TRBD1 (6 bases). Trimming shortened V by 2 bases and J by 10 bases, and 15 bases separated the two germline ends. CDR3 length: 14 amino acids. Germline lookup yields CDR1 SQVTM and CDR2 ANQGSEA. The chain's CDR3 is CSVEIERGWSPLHF. The CDR3 DNA sequence: TGCAGCGTTGAAATCGAGAGGGGGTGGTCACCCCTCCACTTT.

This clonotype showed up just a few times. V gene TRBV6-1 combines with J gene TRBJ2-3, with 8 bases identical to TRBD2. Germline-derived CDR1 and CDR2 are MNHNS and SASEGT. After removal of 5 bases from V and 0 bases from J, the junction contained 16 bases not matched to a gene. The CDR3 has 19 residues. CDR3: CASSPRGASGLPSTDTQYF. The DNA for the CDR3 is TGTGCCAGCAGTCCTAGAGGGGCTAGCGGGCTACCAAGCACAGATACGCAGTATTTT.

The CDR3 coding sequence is TGTGCCACCAAAGGGGAGGTCTCCTACGAGCAGTACTTC. Amino acid sequence: CATKGEVSYEQYF. The V gene is TRBV28, the J gene TRBJ2-7, with D maybe TRBD2 (6 bases). The CDR3 runs 13 residues. V was shortened by 10 bases and J by 0 bases, with 13 bases between the two germline ends. Germline lookup yields CDR1 MDHEN and CDR2 SYDVKM.

The table lists this clonotype with a count of one. This chain uses TRBV5-1 with TRBJ2-3; TRBD1 agrees at 10 bases. Germline V gene sequence: CDR1 SGHRS, CDR2 YFSETQ. The CDR3 consists of 16 residues. V dropped 4 bases and J dropped 0; count of bases not matched to a gene: 5. The CDR3 bases are TGCGCCAGCAGCAAATGGACAGGGGGTAGCACAGATACGCAGTATTTT. This gives the protein CASSKWTGGSTDTQYF.

As for this clonotype: One end of the junction fails to match germline, which may point to a read error. The chain couples TRBV9 to TRBJ2-1, with 8 positions matching TRBD2. Germline CDR1 reads SGDLS; CDR2 reads YYNGEE. The CDR3 covers 16 residues. The CDR3 spells CAGSGGRTALHDEQFF. The CDR3 nucleotides are TGTGCCGGCAGCGGGGGCAGGACAGCCCTACACGATGAGCAGTTCTTC.

This clonotype was detected a few times. The chain carries TRBV6-4 and TRBJ2-4; 12 nucleotides line up with TRBD1. Gene TRBJ2-7 matches the end of the DNA better, so the J call may be wrong. Looked up from germline, CDR1 is MRHNA and CDR2 is SNTAGT. This CDR3 has 15 residues. The CDR3 spells CASSEGTGGGYEQYF. As DNA, the CDR3 is TGTGCCAGCAGTGAGGGGACAGGGGGCGGGTACGAGCAGTACTTC.

The chain links TRBV6-5 to TRBJ1-2; D is perhaps TRBD1 (6 bases). The CDR3 runs to 12 residues. The V end lost 0 bases, the J end lost 7 bases, and 6 bases lay between the germline ends. The V gene's germline CDR1 is MNHEY and CDR2 SVGAGI. The CDR3 spells CASSYSGAGYTF. DNA for the CDR3: TGTGCCAGCAGTTACTCGGGGGCTGGCTACACCTTC.

This clonotype occurred many times. V is TRBV6-2 or TRBV6-3 and J is TRBJ2-7; the match to TRBD2 covers 8 bases. The V gene's germline CDR1 is MNHEY and CDR2 SVGEGT. The V segment lost 5 bases and the J segment 0 bases; nucleotides outside the gene matches: 6. The CDR3 contains 15 residues. The CDR3 DNA reads TGTGCCAGCAGTCTGCGGGGGGCCCCCTCCTACGAGCAGTACTTC. This encodes CASSLRGAPSYEQYF.

The gene calls are TRBV5-1 and TRBJ2-5; D perhaps matches TRBD2 (7 bases). Between the trimmed V and J ends, which lost 0 bases and 3 bases, there was a span of 15 bases. This CDR3 has 16 amino acids. The V gene's germline CDR1 is SGHRS and CDR2 YFSETQ. For the CDR3, the DNA is TGCGCCAGCAGCTTGGTTGGCGGGGGCGCGAAAGAGACCCAGTACTTC. Translating it yields CASSLVGGGAKETQYF. Looking up the rest from reference TRBV5-1 and TRBJ2-5 gives the full variable domain: KAGVTQTPRYLIKTRGQQVTLSCSPISGHRSVSWYQQTPGQGLQFLFEYFSETQRNKGNFPGRFSGRQFSNSRSEMNVSTLELGDSALYLCASSLVGGGAKETQYFGPGTRLLVL.

The V and J genes are TRBV20-1 and TRBJ1-3; D is ambiguous. In germline, CDR1 is DFQATT, CDR2 SNEGSKA (reference sequence). Trimming left V 3 bases short and J 3 bases short, with 12 bases between. The CDR3 extends over 14 amino acids. Here the CDR3 reads CSARVLLGGNTIYF. For the CDR3, the DNA is TGCAGTGCTAGGGTCCTTCTGGGTGGAAACACCATATATTTT.

This clonotype was counted between two and nine times. The chain uses TRBV3-1 and TRBJ2-3; 7 nucleotides line up with TRBD2. This CDR3 has 16 amino acids. J gave up 5 bases and V 2 bases, and 10 bases lay outside the gene matches. The germline CDR1 and CDR2 sequences are LGHDT and YNNKEL (reference sequence). CDR3 DNA: TGTGCCAGCAGCCAATCATTTGGGGGGGGGAAAGATACGCAGTATTTT. It encodes CASSQSFGGGKDTQYF.

This chain connects TRBV20-1 to TRBJ2-7; TRBD1 or TRBD2 may be the D gene (5 bases each). V was clipped by 4 bases and J by 0 bases, with 16 bases between them. CDR1 is DFQATT, CDR2 SNEGSKA, per germline (reference sequence). This CDR3 is built from 15 residues. The CDR3 protein is CSAITADKSSYEQYF. CDR3 sequence (DNA): TGCAGTGCTATCACAGCGGACAAGAGCTCCTACGAGCAGTACTTC.

In its sample, this clonotype was seen once. Since the CDR3 does not end with the conserved phenylalanine or tryptophan, this likely comes from a read error. It is unclear where the CDR3 begins or ends on the DNA, so no DNA is shown, and the CDR3 is as TCRdb lists it. The genes are TRBV7-2 and TRBJ2-5; the table names TRBD2, a call not compared with the DNA. Looked up from germline, CDR1 is SGHTA and CDR2 is FQGNSA. With termini counted, the CDR3 has 8 amino acids. CDR3 sequence reads: CASSLGTS.

This chain links TRBV29-1 with TRBJ1-5; possible D gene TRBD1, 6 bases. Deletions cut 6 bases from V and 0 bases from J, with 12 bases between. Germline V lookup: CDR1 SQVTM, CDR2 ANQGSEA. The CDR3 extends over 14 amino acids. CDR3 protein: CSVQEGGSNQPQHF. The CDR3 DNA reads as TGCAGCGTCCAGGAGGGGGGTAGCAATCAGCCCCAGCATTTT.